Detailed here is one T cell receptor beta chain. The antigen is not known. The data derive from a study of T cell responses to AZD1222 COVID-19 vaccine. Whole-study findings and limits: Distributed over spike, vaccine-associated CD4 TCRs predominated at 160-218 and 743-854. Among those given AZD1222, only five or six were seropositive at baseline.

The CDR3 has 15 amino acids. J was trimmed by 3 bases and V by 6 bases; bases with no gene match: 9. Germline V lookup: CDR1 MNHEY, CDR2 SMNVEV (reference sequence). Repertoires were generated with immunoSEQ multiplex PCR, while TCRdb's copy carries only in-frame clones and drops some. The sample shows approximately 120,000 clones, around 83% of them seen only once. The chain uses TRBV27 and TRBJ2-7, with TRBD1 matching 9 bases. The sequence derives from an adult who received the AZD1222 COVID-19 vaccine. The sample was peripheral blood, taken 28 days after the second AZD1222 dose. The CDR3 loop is CASRKLDRGIYEQYF. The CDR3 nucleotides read TGTGCCAGCAGGAAACTTGACAGGGGGATCTACGAGCAGTACTTC.